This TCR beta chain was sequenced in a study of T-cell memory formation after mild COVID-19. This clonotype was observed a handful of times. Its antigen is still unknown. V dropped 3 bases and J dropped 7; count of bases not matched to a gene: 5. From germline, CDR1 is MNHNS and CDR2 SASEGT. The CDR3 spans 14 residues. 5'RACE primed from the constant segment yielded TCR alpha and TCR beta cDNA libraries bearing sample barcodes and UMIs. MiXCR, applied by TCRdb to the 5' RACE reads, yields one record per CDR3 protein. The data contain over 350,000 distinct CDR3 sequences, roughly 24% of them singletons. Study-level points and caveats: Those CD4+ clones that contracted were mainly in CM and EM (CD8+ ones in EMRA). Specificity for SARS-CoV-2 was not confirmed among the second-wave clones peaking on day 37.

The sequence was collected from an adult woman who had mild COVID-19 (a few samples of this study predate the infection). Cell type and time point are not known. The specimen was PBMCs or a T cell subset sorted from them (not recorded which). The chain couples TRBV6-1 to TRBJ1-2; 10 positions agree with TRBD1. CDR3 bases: TGTGCCAGCAGTGATGACAGGGGGCTGTCTGGCTACACCTTC. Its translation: CASSDDRGLSGYTF.